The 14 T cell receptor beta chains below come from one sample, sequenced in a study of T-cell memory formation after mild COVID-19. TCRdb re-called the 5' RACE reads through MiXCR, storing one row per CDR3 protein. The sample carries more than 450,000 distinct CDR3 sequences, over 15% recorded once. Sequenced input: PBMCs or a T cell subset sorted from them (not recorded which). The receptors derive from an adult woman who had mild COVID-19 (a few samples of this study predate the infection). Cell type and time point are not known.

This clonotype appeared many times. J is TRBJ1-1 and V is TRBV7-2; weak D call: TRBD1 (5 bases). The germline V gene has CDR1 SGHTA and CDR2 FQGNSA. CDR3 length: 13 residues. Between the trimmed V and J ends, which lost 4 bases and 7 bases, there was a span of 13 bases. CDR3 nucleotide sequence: TGTGCCAGCAGCTCCAGGGCGGGAATTGAAGCTTTCTTT. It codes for CASSSRAGIEAFF.

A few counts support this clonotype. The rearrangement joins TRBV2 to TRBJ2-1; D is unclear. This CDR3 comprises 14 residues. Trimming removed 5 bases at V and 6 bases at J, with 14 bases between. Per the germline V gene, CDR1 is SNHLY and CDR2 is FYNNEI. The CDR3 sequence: CASSPSRLSNEQFF. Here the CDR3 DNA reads TGTGCCAGCAGTCCGTCCAGGCTTAGCAATGAGCAGTTCTTC.

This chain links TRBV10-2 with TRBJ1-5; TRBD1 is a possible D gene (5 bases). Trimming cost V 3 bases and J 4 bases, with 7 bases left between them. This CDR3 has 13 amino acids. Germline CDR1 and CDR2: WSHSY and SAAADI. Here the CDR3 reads CASSEQENQPQHF. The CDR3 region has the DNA TGCGCCAGCAGTGAACAGGAAAATCAGCCCCAGCATTTT.

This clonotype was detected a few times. The CDR3 region is CASSWGLPRTGELFF. In DNA form, the CDR3 reads TGTGCCAGCAGCTGGGGACTTCCGAGGACCGGGGAGCTGTTTTTT. The genes are TRBV5-6 and TRBJ2-2; D is perhaps TRBD2 (6 bases). CDR3 length: 15 residues. Germline V CDR1 and CDR2: SGHDT, YYEEEE. Trimming stripped 3 bases from V and 5 bases from J, with 14 bases between.

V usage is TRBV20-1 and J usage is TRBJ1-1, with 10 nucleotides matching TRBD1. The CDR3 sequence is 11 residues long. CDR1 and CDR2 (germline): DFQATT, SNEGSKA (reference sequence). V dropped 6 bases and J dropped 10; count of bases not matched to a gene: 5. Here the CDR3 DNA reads TGCAGTGCCTGGGACAGGGGAACAGCTTTCTTT. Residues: CSAWDRGTAFF.

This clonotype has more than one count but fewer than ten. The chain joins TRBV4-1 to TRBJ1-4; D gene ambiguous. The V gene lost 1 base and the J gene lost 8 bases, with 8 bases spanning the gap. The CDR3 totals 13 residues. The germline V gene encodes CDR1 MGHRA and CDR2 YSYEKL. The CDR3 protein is CASSQGRLEKLFF. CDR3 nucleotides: TGCGCCAGCAGCCAAGGGAGGTTGGAAAAACTGTTTTTT.

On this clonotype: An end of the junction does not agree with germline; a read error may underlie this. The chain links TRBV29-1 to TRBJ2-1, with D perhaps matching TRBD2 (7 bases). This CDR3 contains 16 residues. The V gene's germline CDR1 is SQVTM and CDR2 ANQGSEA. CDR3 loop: CSVGRSGRGRYTEQFF. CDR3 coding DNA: TGCAGCGTCGGCCGGAGCGGGCGGGGGCGTTACACTGAGCAGTTCTTC.

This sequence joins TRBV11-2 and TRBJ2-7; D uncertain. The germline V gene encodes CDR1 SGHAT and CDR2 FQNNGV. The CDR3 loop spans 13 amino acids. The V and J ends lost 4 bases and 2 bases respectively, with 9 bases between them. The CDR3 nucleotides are TGTGCCAGCAGCTCCCGGGCCCCCTACGAGCAGTACTTC. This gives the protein CASSSRAPYEQYF.

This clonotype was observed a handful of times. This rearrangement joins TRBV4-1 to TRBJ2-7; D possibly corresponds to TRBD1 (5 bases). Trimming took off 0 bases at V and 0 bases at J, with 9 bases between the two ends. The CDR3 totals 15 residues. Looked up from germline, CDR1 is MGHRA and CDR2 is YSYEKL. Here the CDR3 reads CASSQDPDSSYEQYF. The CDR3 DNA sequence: TGCGCCAGCAGCCAAGATCCTGACAGCTCCTACGAGCAGTACTTC.

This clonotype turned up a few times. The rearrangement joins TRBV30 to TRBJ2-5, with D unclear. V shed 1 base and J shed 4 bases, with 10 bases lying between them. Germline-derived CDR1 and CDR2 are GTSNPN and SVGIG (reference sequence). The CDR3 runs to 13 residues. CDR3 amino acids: CAWSALVGETQYF. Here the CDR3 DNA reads TGTGCCTGGAGTGCCCTGGTGGGAGAGACCCAGTACTTC.

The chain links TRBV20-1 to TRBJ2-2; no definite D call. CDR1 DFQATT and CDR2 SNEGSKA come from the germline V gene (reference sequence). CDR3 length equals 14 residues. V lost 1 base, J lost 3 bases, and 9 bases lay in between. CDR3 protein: CSARVVGHTGELFF. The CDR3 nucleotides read TGCAGTGCTAGAGTAGTGGGTCACACCGGGGAGCTGTTTTTT.

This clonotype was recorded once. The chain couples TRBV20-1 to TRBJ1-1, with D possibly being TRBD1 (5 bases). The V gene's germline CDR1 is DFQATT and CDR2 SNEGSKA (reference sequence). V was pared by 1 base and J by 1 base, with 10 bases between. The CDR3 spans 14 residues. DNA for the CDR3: TGCAGTGCTAGAGCGGGACTTCCGAACACTGAAGCTTTCTTT. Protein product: CSARAGLPNTEAFF.

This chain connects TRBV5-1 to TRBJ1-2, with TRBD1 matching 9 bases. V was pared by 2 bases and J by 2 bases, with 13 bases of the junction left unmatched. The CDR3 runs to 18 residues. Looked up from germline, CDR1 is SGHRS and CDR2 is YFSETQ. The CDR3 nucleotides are TGCGCCAGCAGCTTTGAAATCGGACAGGGGCCTTGGAACTATGGCTACACCTTC. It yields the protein CASSFEIGQGPWNYGYTF.

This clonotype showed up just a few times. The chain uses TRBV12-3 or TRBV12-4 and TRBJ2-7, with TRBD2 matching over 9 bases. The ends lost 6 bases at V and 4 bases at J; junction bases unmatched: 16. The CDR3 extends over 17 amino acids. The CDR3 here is CASSLSWGREGMYEQYF. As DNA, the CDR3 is TGTGCCAGCAGCCTTTCGTGGGGGCGGGAGGGCATGTACGAGCAGTACTTC.